The T cell receptor beta chain under discussion was sequenced for a study of Ad26.COV2.S vaccination and SARS-CoV-2 variants. Study details: Each vaccinee took Ad26.COV2.S intramuscularly, once or twice 56 days apart. The study's findings and limits: Substantial response breadth was reportedly seen for spike-specific CD8+ and CD4+ T cells after vaccination. With respect to non-spike TCR breadth, vaccine and placebo recipients were similar. Higher spike-specific TCR breadth was found in vaccine recipients than in placebo recipients.

Comment on this clone: Its antigen is undetermined.

As for treatment: some 20 received Ad26.COV2.S at low or high dose, single or two shots; five or six received placebo; per-sample allocation not given. Sample collection was performed on day 63 after the first vaccine or placebo injection. TCRdb's copy holds only in-frame clones and misses some; the assay was immunoSEQ multiplex PCR. Of some 290,000 clones listed, around four fifths were seen once; the top ten hold around 2.2%. The sample in question was peripheral blood, obtained in a trial of Ad26.COV2.S vaccine versus placebo. The receptor's source is a person aged 18 to 65 who received the Ad26.COV2.S COVID-19 vaccine or a placebo.

CDR3 nucleotides: TGTGCCAGCAGTTACGTGTATGGGGACTCCTACGAGCAGTACTTC. This translates into CASSYVYGDSYEQYF. The chain carries TRBV6-5 and TRBJ2-7; D is ambiguous. CDR3 length: 15 amino acids. V gave up 2 bases and J gave up 0 bases, with 11 bases separating them. The germline gives CDR1 MNHEY, CDR2 SVGAGI.